Below are 32 T cell receptor beta chains sequenced from a single sample in a study of blood T cells in healthy people across ages. With a J-beta primer mix and a sample-barcoded 5' primer, a second PCR ran about 7 to 11 cycles. MiXCR, run by TCRdb on the 5' RACE reads, gives a single entry per CDR3 protein. This sample has fewer than 900,000 distinct CDR3 sequences, with under 40% found just once. The sequenced sample was blood. Receptor source: a man younger than 35 in good health.

Remarks on this clonotype: A clone one base away is much larger, so this may be a read error. The V call is TRBV29-1, the J call TRBJ2-3; TRBD1 agrees at 7 bases. Germline V CDR1 and CDR2: SQVTM, ANQGSEA. V lost 7 bases and J lost 0; bases outside the gene matches: 7. There are 14 residues in the CDR3. The CDR3 DNA sequence: TGCAGCGCCCAGGGGACAGTCAGCACAGATACGCAGTATTTT. Protein: CSAQGTVSTDTQYF.

This clonotype was counted only a few times. The chain is built from TRBV20-1 and TRBJ1-1; maybe TRBD1 (5 bases). The V and J ends lost 0 bases and 4 bases respectively, with 9 bases between them. The V gene's germline CDR1 is DFQATT and CDR2 SNEGSKA (reference sequence). The CDR3 spans 13 residues. CDR3 DNA sequence: TGCAGTGCTAGAGAAGACAGATCCACTGAAGCTTTCTTT. Translated, it gives CSAREDRSTEAFF.

This clonotype was seen a few times. This chain links TRBV5-4 with TRBJ1-2; D possibly corresponds to TRBD1 (5 bases). Germline V gives CDR1 SGHNT, CDR2 YYREEE (reference sequence). Trimming took 4 bases from V and 5 from J, leaving 15 bases between them. The CDR3 has 14 amino acids. The CDR3 loop reads CASSVGGTEYGYTF. In DNA form, the CDR3 reads TGTGCCAGCAGCGTGGGGGGGACCGAGTATGGCTACACCTTC.

In this sample, this clonotype turned up many times. V is TRBV12-3 or TRBV12-4 and J is TRBJ1-2, with unresolved D. The CDR3 consists of 14 residues. Between the trimmed V and J ends, which lost 6 bases and 4 bases, there was a span of 15 bases. The CDR3 DNA reads as TGTGCCAGCAGGCGAGCGGGCAGCAGCTATGGCTACACCTTC. It codes for CASRRAGSSYGYTF.

This clonotype showed up many times. The CDR3 nucleotides are TGTGCCATCATCCTGAGGGAGGGGGCGGGAGAGACCCAGTACTTC. Amino acids: CAIILREGAGETQYF. The genes are TRBV10-3 and TRBJ2-5; D is perhaps TRBD1 or TRBD2 (7 bases each). The CDR3 totals 15 residues. V dropped 7 bases and J dropped 4 bases, with 19 bases sitting between them. Germline V gives CDR1 ENHRY, CDR2 SYGVKD.

This chain uses TRBV5-6 with TRBJ2-3; perhaps TRBD1 as D (6 bases). Looked up from germline, CDR1 is SGHDT and CDR2 is YYEEEE. The CDR3 extends over 13 amino acids. The V end was cut by 4 bases, the J end by 8 bases, with 14 bases between. The CDR3 DNA reads TGTGCCAGCAGCCCAACAGGGTCGGGTACGCAGTATTTT. Protein product: CASSPTGSGTQYF.

The gene calls are TRBV3-1 and TRBJ2-2; D is unclear. The CDR3 is made up of 14 amino acids. Trimming left V 0 bases short and J 4 bases short, with 6 bases between. The germline CDR1 and CDR2 sequences are LGHDT and YNNKEL (reference sequence). The CDR3 reads CASSQDWGTGELFF. The CDR3 DNA is TGTGCCAGCAGCCAAGATTGGGGCACCGGGGAGCTGTTTTTT.

This chain uses TRBV4-1 with TRBJ1-4; 10 positions agree with TRBD1. Germline V gives CDR1 MGHRA, CDR2 YSYEKL. The CDR3 extends over 15 amino acids. V shed 0 bases, J shed 6 bases, and the junction held 1 base outside the gene matches. The CDR3 sequence: CASSQEGTGDEKLFF. As DNA, the CDR3 is TGCGCCAGCAGCCAAGAAGGGACAGGGGATGAAAAACTGTTTTTT.

This clonotype has a count of ten or more. V gene TRBV7-3 combines with J gene TRBJ2-7, with a weak D call TRBD1 (6 bases). Trimming pared 2 bases from V and 8 bases from J, leaving 19 bases between. Germline V gives CDR1 SGHTA, CDR2 FQGTGA. The CDR3 runs to 15 residues. The CDR3 protein is CASSLGGQIPSQQYF. CDR3 DNA: TGTGCCAGCAGCTTAGGCGGACAGATCCCCTCCCAGCAGTACTTC. Drawing the rest from reference TRBV7-3 and TRBJ2-7, the complete variable domain is GAGVSQTPSNKVTEKGKYVELRCDPISGHTALYWYRQSLGQGPEFLIYFQGTGAADDSGLPNDRFFAVRPEGSVSTLKIQRTERGDSAVYLCASSLGGQIPSQQYFGPGTRLTVT.

The chain uses TRBV18 and TRBJ2-5; D gene unclear. From germline, CDR1 is KGHSH and CDR2 LQKENI. V was pared by 3 bases and J by 11 bases, with 16 bases between. This CDR3 contains 13 residues. The CDR3 sequence: CASSPGNGHEQYF. The CDR3 DNA reads as TGTGCCAGCTCACCGGGGAATGGCCATGAGCAGTACTTC.

The chain is built from TRBV27 and TRBJ2-7; 7 nucleotides agree with TRBD2. The J segment lost 0 bases and the V segment lost 6 bases, leaving 8 bases of the junction unmatched. The CDR3 consists of 15 residues. CDR1 is MNHEY, CDR2 SMNVEV, per germline (reference sequence). In nucleotides, the CDR3 is TGTGCCAGCAGGATAACTAGCGCTAACTCCTACGAGCAGTACTTC. Its translation: CASRITSANSYEQYF.

There are a few counts of this clonotype. The chain combines TRBV7-9 with TRBJ2-1, with TRBD2 as a possible D gene (6 bases). Germline assignment: CDR1 SEHNR and CDR2 FQNEAQ (reference sequence). The ends were cut back, 6 bases at V and 1 base at J, with 13 bases in the middle. This CDR3 has 15 residues. The DNA of the CDR3 is TGTGCCAGCAGGCCATCCCGGGGGTCCTACAATGAGCAGTTCTTC. Residues: CASRPSRGSYNEQFF.

A few counts support this clonotype. The rearrangement links TRBV25-1 to TRBJ1-2; no clear D gene. Germline lookup yields CDR1 MGHDK and CDR2 SYGVNS. Trimming took 0 bases from V and 3 from J, leaving 5 bases between them. This CDR3 region has 13 residues. Here the CDR3 reads CASSEYSDYGYTF. The CDR3 DNA follows: TGTGCCAGCAGTGAATATTCCGACTATGGCTACACCTTC.

This clonotype was counted only a few times. The V and J genes are TRBV5-1 and TRBJ2-7, with 10 bases fitting TRBD2. CDR3 length: 16 amino acids. Germline V CDR1 and CDR2: SGHRS, YFSETQ. After removal of 5 bases from V and 6 bases from J, the junction contained 14 bases not matched to a gene. Here the CDR3 reads CASSYERGGLVAEQYF. The CDR3 DNA reads as TGCGCCAGCAGTTACGAGCGGGGGGGCTTGGTCGCCGAGCAGTACTTC.

This clonotype was counted only a few times. The V gene is TRBV7-2, the J gene TRBJ1-5; possibly TRBD1 for D (5 bases). The length of the CDR3 is 13 residues. CDR1 and CDR2 (germline): SGHTA, FQGNSA. V dropped 5 bases and J dropped 7 bases, with 12 bases sitting between them. The CDR3 coding sequence is TGTGCCAGCAGCCCGGAGGGGAACCAGCCCCAGCATTTT. Its protein is CASSPEGNQPQHF.

This chain links TRBV18 with TRBJ1-2; TRBD1 might be the D (5 bases). The CDR3 has 14 residues. Trimming cost V 2 bases and J 2 bases, with 9 bases left between them. Germline CDR1 is KGHSH and CDR2 is LQKENI. As DNA, the CDR3 is TGTGCCAGCTCACCAGAGGGGTCGAACTATGGCTACACCTTC. Translated: CASSPEGSNYGYTF.

A few counts support this clonotype. The rearrangement uses TRBV12-3 or TRBV12-4 and TRBJ1-2; D gene unclear. The CDR3 runs to 13 residues. V was trimmed by 5 bases and J by 4 bases, leaving 11 bases between them. CDR3 nucleotides: TGTGCCAGCAGTCCATCCAGGACCTATGGCTACACCTTC. Its translation is CASSPSRTYGYTF.

This clonotype came up a few times. The rearrangement joins TRBV28 to TRBJ2-1; 12 bases are a match to TRBD2. CDR1 and CDR2 from the germline V gene are MDHEN and SYDVKM. The J segment lost 3 bases and the V segment lost 6 bases, leaving 0 bases of the junction unmatched. The CDR3 has 14 amino acids. The CDR3 DNA follows: TGTGCCAGCAGGACTAGCGGGGGCTACAATGAGCAGTTCTTC. This translates into CASRTSGGYNEQFF.

In its sample, this clonotype was seen once. Compared with germline, one end of the junction differs, possibly owing to a read error. The chain combines TRBV20-1 with TRBJ1-2; D unclear. Germline V gene sequence: CDR1 DFQATT, CDR2 SNEGSKA (reference sequence). CDR3 length: 10 residues. Written as DNA, the CDR3 is TGCAGGGCTAGTCCCGCTGGCTACACCTTC. Translating gives CRASPAGYTF.

This clonotype has only a few counts. The rearrangement uses TRBV12-3 or TRBV12-4 and TRBJ2-2; tentatively, D is TRBD1 or TRBD2 (5 bases each). CDR3 length: 15 amino acids. V was shortened by 3 bases and J by 0 bases, with 8 bases between the two germline ends. In DNA, the CDR3 is TGTGCCAGCAGTTTGCTGGGGGCGAACACCGGGGAGCTGTTTTTT. It specifies CASSLLGANTGELFF.

This clonotype has just a few counts. The chain joins TRBV21-1 to TRBJ1-5. TRBV21-1 is reported as a pseudogene. CDR3 length equals 18 residues. The CDR3 DNA reads as TGTGCCAGCAGCAAAGAACGTTCGAAGGGTGAAGTAGGTCAGCCCCAGCATTTT. Translation: CASSKERSKGEVGQPQHF.

The rearrangement joins TRBV12-3 or TRBV12-4 to TRBJ1-2; possible D gene TRBD1, 5 bases. This CDR3 comprises 15 residues. V dropped 6 bases and J dropped 4 bases, with 18 bases sitting between them. The CDR3 here is CASSRPGGSVYGYTF. The CDR3 coding sequence is TGTGCCAGCAGCCGCCCCGGGGGATCGGTCTATGGCTACACCTTC.

Only one count was recorded for this clonotype. J is TRBJ1-1 and V is TRBV12-3 or TRBV12-4; D uncertain. The length of the CDR3 is 13 residues. V was shortened by 6 bases and J by 7 bases, with 15 bases between the two germline ends. The CDR3 loop reads CASRYLGEGEAFF. The CDR3 coding sequence is TGTGCCAGCAGATACTTGGGCGAGGGTGAAGCTTTCTTT.

In its sample, this clonotype was seen many times. This chain uses TRBV7-2 with TRBJ2-1; D may be TRBD1 (5 bases). The V gene's germline CDR1 is SGHTA and CDR2 FQGNSA. The CDR3 sequence is 15 residues long. With 5 bases removed from V and 4 bases from J, the gap between germline ends came to 15 bases. This chain's CDR3 is CASSPLGLPYNEQFF. CDR3 in DNA: TGTGCCAGCAGCCCTCTGGGGCTTCCTTACAATGAGCAGTTCTTC.

The genes are TRBV5-1 and TRBJ2-1; the D gene is possibly TRBD2 (5 bases). This CDR3 has 14 residues. V was shortened by 4 bases and J by 10 bases, with 18 bases between the two germline ends. Germline CDR1 and CDR2: SGHRS and YFSETQ. The CDR3 loop is CASSPGLRSYEQFF. CDR3 nucleotides: TGCGCCAGCAGCCCGGGATTGAGGTCCTACGAGCAGTTCTTC.

This clonotype occurred a few times. The chain has TRBV28 and TRBJ1-2, with 8 positions matching TRBD1. This CDR3 comprises 16 residues. The V gene end was trimmed by 6 bases and the J gene end by 8 bases; junction bases not matched to a gene: 17. Germline lookup yields CDR1 MDHEN and CDR2 SYDVKM. DNA of the CDR3: TGTGCCAGCAGACGGATAGGGGACAGGTCGAGATTCGGCTACACCTTC. It translates to CASRRIGDRSRFGYTF.

This rearrangement joins TRBV12-3 or TRBV12-4 to TRBJ2-3, with D maybe TRBD1 (5 bases). This CDR3 contains 15 residues. Trimming removed 1 base at V and 1 base at J, with 9 bases between. The CDR3 sequence: CASSLVQGRTDTQYF. The CDR3 bases are TGTGCCAGCAGTTTAGTTCAGGGCCGCACAGATACGCAGTATTTT.

This clonotype was seen a handful of times. V gene TRBV7-9 combines with J gene TRBJ1-1; TRBD1 matches 9 bases. The trim removed 5 bases at V and 5 bases at J, leaving 6 bases unmatched. Germline V gene sequence: CDR1 SEHNR, CDR2 FQNEAQ (reference sequence). CDR3 size: 14 residues. CDR3 nucleotides: TGTGCCAGCAGCCCCCGGGACAGGGATACTGAAGCTTTCTTT. Translation: CASSPRDRDTEAFF.

The chain joins TRBV12-3 or TRBV12-4 to TRBJ1-1; TRBD1 matches 11 bases. The junction had 5 bases not matched to a gene; V was cut back by 5 bases and J by 6 bases. The CDR3 is 14 amino acids. In DNA, the CDR3 is TGTGCCAGCAGTCAGGACAGGGGGCGACCTGAAGCTTTCTTT. Protein product: CASSQDRGRPEAFF.

This rearrangement joins TRBV7-9 to TRBJ2-7, with 9 bases lining up with TRBD1. The DNA end lines up better with TRBJ2-4; the J call may be wrong. The CDR3 totals 15 residues. Germline loops: CDR1 SEHNR, CDR2 FQNEAQ (reference sequence). The chain's CDR3 is CASSLRGQGENIQYF. The DNA of the CDR3 is TGTGCCAGCAGCTTAAGGGGACAGGGCGAAAACATTCAGTACTTC.

The rearrangement uses TRBV12-3 or TRBV12-4 and TRBJ1-6; no clear D. V lost 5 bases and J 5 bases, leaving 7 bases between the germline ends. The CDR3 has 13 amino acids. CDR3 DNA sequence: TGTGCCAGCAGTGTGACCCATAATTCACCCCTCCACTTT. Amino acid sequence: CASSVTHNSPLHF.

The CDR3 DNA reads as TGCGCCAGCAGCTTGGACCTAGCGGGGACCTACAATGAGCAGTTCTTC. Residues: CASSLDLAGTYNEQFF. V gene TRBV5-1 combines with J gene TRBJ2-1, with 9 bases lining up with TRBD2. The CDR3 runs 16 residues. V was pared by 0 bases and J by 2 bases, with 3 bases of the junction left unmatched. CDR1 is SGHRS and CDR2 is YFSETQ in the germline V gene.